One T cell receptor beta chain is described in this entry. Participants, about 18 to 89 years old, spanned approximately 25 US areas. Recovered status in Cohort 3 required two negative PCRs, clearance, or symptom resolution. Sequenced by immunoSEQ multiplex PCR; TCRdb stores in-frame clones only, minus some. The data show about 280,000 clones, with approximately 88% seen just once and about 6.1% held by the top ten. The source of the sample is a study of blood T cell repertoires in COVID-19. Study overall: In each case, the material was cDNA or gDNA derived from T cells, B-cell-depleted T cells, or PBMCs.

CDR3 size: 15 residues. With 5 bases removed from V and 5 bases from J, the gap between germline ends came to 18 bases. CDR1 is SGHDN and CDR2 is FVKESK in the germline V gene. Specimen: PBMCs or T cells enriched from blood (not recorded which). This clonotype was sampled from a woman in her forties who had recovered from COVID-19. The chain recombines TRBV14 with TRBJ2-5; TRBD2 might be the D (6 bases). The CDR3 loop is CASSSHFRDSETQYF. CDR3 sequence (DNA): TGTGCCAGCAGCTCCCATTTCCGGGACTCGGAGACCCAGTACTTC.